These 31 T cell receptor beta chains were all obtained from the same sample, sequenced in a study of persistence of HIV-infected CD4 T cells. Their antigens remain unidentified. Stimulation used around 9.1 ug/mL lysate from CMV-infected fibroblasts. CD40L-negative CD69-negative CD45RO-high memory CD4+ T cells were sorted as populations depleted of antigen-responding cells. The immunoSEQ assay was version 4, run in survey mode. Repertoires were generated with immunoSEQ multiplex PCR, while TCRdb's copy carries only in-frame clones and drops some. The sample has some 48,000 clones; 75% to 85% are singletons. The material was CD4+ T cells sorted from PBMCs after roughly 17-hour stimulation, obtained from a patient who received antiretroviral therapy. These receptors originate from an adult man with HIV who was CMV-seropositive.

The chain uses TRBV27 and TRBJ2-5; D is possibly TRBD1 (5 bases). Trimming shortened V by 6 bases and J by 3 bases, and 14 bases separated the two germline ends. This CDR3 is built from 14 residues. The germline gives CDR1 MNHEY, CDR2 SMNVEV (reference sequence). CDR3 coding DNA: TGTGCCAGCAGCTGGGCAGGGTTGGAAGAGACCCAGTACTTC. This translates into CASSWAGLEETQYF.

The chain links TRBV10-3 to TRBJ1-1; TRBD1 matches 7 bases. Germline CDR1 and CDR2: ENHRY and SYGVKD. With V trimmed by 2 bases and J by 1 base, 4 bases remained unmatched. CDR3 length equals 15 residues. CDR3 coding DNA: TGTGCCATCAGTGAGACCGGGACAGCGAACACTGAAGCTTTCTTT. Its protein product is CAISETGTANTEAFF.

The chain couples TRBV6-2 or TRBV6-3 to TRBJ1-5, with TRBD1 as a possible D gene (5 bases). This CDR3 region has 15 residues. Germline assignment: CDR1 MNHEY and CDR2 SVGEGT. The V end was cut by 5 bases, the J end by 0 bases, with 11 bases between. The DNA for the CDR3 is TGTGCCAGCAGTACAACAGGTTATAGCAATCAGCCCCAGCATTTT. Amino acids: CASSTTGYSNQPQHF.

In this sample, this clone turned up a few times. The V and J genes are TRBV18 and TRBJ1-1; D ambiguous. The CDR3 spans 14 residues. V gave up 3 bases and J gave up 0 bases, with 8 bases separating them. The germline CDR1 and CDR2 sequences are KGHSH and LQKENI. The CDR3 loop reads CASSPYEMNTEAFF. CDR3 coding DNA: TGTGCCAGCTCACCTTACGAGATGAACACTGAAGCTTTCTTT.

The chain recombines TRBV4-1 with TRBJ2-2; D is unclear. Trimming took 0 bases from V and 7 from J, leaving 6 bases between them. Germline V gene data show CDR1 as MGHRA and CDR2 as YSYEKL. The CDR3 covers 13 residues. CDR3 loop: CASSQEGLGELFF. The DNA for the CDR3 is TGCGCCAGCAGCCAAGAAGGGCTCGGGGAGCTGTTTTTT.

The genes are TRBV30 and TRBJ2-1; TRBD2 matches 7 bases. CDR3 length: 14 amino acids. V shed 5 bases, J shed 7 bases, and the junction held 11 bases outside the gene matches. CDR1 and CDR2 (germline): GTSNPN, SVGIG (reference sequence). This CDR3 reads CAWRGRELVNEQFF. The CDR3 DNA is TGTGCCTGGCGGGGGAGGGAATTGGTAAATGAGCAGTTCTTC.

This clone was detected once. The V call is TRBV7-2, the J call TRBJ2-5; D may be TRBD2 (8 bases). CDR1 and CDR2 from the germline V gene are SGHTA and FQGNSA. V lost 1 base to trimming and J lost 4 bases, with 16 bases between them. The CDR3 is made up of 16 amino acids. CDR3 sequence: CASSLVGLGGLETQYF. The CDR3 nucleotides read TGTGCCAGCAGCTTAGTGGGACTAGGGGGCCTAGAGACCCAGTACTTC. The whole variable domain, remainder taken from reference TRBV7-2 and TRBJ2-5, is GAGVSQSPSNKVTEKGKDVELRCDPISGHTALYWYRQSLGQGLEFLIYFQGNSAPDKSGLPSDRFSAERTGGSVSTLTIQRTQQEDSAVYLCASSLVGLGGLETQYFGPGTRLLVL.

CDR3 DNA sequence: TGTGCCAGCACCGGACAGGCCTCCTACGAGCAGTACTTC. Translating gives CASTGQASYEQYF. The chain carries TRBV2 and TRBJ2-7; 7 bases match TRBD1. Germline CDR1 SNHLY, CDR2 FYNNEI. J gave up 0 bases and V 7 bases, and 3 bases lay outside the gene matches. This CDR3 comprises 13 residues.

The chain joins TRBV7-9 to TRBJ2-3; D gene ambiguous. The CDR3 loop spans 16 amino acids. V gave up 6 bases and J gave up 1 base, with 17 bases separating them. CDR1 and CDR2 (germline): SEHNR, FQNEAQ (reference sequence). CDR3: CASSFAASTGTDTQYF. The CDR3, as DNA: TGTGCCAGCAGTTTTGCGGCCAGCACCGGCACAGATACGCAGTATTTT.

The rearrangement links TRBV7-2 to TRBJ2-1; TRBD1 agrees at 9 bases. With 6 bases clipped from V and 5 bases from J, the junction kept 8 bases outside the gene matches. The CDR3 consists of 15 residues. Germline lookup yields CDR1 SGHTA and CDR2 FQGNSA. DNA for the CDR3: TGTGCCAGCAGGCCTGGGGGACAGGGTAACAATGAGCAGTTCTTC. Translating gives CASRPGGQGNNEQFF.

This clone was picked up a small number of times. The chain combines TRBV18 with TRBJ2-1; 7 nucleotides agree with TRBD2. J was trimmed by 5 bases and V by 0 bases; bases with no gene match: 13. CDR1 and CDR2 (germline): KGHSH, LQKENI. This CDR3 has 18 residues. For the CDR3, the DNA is TGTGCCAGCTCACCACCCAAAATAGGAGCGGGGTCGAACAATGAGCAGTTCTTC. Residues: CASSPPKIGAGSNNEQFF.

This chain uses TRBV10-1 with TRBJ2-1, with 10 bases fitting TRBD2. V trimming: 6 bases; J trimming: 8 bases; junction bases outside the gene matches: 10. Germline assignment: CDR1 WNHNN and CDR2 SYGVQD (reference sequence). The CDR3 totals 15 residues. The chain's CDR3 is CASSSGSGGADEQFF. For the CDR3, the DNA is TGCGCCAGCAGCTCCGGGAGCGGGGGGGCCGATGAGCAGTTCTTC.

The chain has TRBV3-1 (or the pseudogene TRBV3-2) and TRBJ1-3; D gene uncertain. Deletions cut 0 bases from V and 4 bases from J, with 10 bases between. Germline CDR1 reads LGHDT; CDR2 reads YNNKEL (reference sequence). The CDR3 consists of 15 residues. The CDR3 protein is CASSQDRAGGNTIYF. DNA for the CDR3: TGTGCCAGCAGCCAAGATCGGGCAGGAGGAAACACCATATATTTT.

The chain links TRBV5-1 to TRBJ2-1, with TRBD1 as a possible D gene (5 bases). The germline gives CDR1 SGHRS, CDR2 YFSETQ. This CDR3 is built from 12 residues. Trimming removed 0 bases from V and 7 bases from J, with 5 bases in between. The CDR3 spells CASSLEGNEQFF. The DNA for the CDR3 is TGCGCCAGCAGCTTGGAGGGGAATGAGCAGTTCTTC. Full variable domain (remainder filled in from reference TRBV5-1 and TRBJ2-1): KAGVTQTPRYLIKTRGQQVTLSCSPISGHRSVSWYQQTPGQGLQFLFEYFSETQRNKGNFPGRFSGRQFSNSRSEMNVSTLELGDSALYLCASSLEGNEQFFGPGTRLTVL.

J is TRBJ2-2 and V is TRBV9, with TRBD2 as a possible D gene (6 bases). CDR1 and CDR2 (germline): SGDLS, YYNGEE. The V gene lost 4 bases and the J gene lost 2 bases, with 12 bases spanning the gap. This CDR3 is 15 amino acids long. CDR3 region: CASSTTGLNTGELFF. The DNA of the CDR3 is TGTGCCAGCAGCACCACGGGACTTAACACCGGGGAGCTGTTTTTT. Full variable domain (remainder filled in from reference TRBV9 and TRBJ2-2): DSGVTQTPKHLITATGQRVTLRCSPRSGDLSVYWYQQSLDQGLQFLIQYYNGEERAKGNILERFSAQQFPDLHSELNLSSLELGDSALYFCASSTTGLNTGELFFGEGSRLTVL.

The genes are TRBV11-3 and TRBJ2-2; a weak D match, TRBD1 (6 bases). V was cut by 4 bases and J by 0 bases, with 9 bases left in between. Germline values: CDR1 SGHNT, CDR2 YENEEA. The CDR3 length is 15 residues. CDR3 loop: CASSSGVPNTGELFF. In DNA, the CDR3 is TGTGCCAGCAGCTCAGGGGTCCCGAACACCGGGGAGCTGTTTTTT. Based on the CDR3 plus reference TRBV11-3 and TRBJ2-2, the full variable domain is EAGVVQSPRYKIIEKKQPVAFWCNPISGHNTLYWYLQNLGQGPELLIRYENEEAVDDSQLPKDRFSAERLKGVDSTLKIQPAELGDSAVYLCASSSGVPNTGELFFGEGSRLTVL.

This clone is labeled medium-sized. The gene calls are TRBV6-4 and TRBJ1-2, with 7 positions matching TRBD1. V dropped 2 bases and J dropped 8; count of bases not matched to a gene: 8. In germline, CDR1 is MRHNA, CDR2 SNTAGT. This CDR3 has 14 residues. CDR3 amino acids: CASSDEFEGAGYTF. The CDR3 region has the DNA TGTGCCAGCAGTGACGAGTTCGAGGGGGCGGGCTACACCTTC.

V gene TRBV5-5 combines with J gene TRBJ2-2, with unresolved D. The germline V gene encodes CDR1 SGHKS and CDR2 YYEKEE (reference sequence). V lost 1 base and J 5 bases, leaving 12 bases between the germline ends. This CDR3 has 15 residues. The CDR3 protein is CASSLSSVVTGELFF. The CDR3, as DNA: TGTGCCAGCAGCTTGTCGTCGGTGGTAACCGGGGAGCTGTTTTTT.

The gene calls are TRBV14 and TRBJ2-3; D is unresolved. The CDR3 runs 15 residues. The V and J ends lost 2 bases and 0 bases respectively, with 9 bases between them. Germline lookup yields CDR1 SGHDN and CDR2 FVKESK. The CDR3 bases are TGTGCCAGCAGCCAACCATTGACAAGCACAGATACGCAGTATTTT. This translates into CASSQPLTSTDTQYF.

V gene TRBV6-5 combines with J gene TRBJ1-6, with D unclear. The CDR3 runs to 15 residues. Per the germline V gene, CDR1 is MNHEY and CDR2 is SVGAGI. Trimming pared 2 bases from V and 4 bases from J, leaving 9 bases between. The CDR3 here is CASSYAPTYNSPLHF. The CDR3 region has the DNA TGTGCCAGCAGTTACGCCCCTACTTATAATTCACCCCTCCACTTT.

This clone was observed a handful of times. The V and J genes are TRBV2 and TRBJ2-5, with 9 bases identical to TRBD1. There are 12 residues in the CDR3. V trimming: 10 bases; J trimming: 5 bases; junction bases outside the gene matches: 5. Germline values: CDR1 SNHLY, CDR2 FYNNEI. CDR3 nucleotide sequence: TGTGCCACGGGGACAGGGATTGAGACCCAGTACTTC. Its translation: CATGTGIETQYF.

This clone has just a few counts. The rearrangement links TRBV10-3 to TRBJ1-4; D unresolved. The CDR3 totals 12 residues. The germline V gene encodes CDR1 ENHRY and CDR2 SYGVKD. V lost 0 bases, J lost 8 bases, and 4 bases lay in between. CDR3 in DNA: TGTGCCATCAGTGAGTCACCGGAAAAACTGTTTTTT. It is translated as CAISESPEKLFF.

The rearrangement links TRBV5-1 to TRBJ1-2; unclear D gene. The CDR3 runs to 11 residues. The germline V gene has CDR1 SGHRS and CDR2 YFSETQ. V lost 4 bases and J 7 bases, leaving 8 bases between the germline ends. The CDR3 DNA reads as TGCGCCAGCAGCGCGGACGGTGGCTACACCTTC. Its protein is CASSADGGYTF. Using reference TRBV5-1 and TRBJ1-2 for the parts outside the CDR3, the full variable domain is KAGVTQTPRYLIKTRGQQVTLSCSPISGHRSVSWYQQTPGQGLQFLFEYFSETQRNKGNFPGRFSGRQFSNSRSEMNVSTLELGDSALYLCASSADGGYTFGSGTRLTVV.

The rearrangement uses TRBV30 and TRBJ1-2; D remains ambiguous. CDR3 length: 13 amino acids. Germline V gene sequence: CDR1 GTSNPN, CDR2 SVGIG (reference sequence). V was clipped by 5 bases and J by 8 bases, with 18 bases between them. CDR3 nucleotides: TGTGCCTGGCCAAGAGGCGGGGTCGGCGGCTACACCTTC. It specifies CAWPRGGVGGYTF.

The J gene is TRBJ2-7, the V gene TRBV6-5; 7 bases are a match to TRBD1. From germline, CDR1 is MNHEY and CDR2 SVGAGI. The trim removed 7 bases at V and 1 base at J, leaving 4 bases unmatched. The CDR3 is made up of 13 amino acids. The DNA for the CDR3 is TGTGCCAGCACAGGGGGATATTCCTACGAGCAGTACTTC. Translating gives CASTGGYSYEQYF.

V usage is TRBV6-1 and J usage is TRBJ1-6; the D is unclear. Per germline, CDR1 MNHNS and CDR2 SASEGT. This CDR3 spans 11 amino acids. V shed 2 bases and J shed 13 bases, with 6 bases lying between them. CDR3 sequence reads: CASSELGPLHF. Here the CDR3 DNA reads TGTGCCAGCAGTGAATTAGGGCCCCTCCACTTT.

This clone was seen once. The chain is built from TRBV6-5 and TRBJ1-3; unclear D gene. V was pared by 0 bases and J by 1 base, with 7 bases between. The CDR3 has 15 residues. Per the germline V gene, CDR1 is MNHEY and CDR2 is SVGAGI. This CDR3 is CASSYSLASGNTIYF. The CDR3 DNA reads TGTGCCAGCAGTTACTCACTAGCTTCTGGAAACACCATATATTTT.

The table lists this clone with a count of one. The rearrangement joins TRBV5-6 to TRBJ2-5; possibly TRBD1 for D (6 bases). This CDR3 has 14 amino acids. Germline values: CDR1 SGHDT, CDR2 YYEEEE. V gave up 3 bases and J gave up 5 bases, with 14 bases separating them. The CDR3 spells CASSSGQTGETQYF. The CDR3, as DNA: TGTGCCAGCAGCTCCGGACAGACGGGTGAGACCCAGTACTTC.

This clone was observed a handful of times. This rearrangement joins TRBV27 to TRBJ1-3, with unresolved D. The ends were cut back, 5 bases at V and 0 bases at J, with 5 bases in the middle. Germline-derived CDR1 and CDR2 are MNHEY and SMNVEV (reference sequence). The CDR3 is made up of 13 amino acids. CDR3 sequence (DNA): TGTGCCAGCAGTCATCACTCTGGAAACACCATATATTTT. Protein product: CASSHHSGNTIYF.

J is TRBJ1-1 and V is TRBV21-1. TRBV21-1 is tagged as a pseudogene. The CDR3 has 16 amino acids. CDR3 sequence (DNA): TGTGCCAGCAGCAAAGGTTCCCCTCTGGGTTGCACTGAAGCTTTCTTT. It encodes CASSKGSPLGCTEAFF.

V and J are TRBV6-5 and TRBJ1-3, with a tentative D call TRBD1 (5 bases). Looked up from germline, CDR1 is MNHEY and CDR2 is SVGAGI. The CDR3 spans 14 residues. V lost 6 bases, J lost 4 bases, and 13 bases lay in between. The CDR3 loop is CASRDTGSGNTIYF. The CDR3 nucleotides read TGTGCCAGCAGAGACACAGGTTCCGGAAACACCATATATTTT.